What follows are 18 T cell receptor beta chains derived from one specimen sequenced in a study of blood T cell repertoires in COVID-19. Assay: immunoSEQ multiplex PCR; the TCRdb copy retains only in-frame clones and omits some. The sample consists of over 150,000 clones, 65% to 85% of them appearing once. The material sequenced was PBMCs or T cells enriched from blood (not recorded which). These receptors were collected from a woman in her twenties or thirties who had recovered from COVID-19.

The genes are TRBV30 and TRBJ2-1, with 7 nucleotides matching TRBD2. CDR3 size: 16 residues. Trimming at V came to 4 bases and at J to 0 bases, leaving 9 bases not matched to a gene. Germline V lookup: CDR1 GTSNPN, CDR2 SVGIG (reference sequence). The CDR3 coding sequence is TGTGCCTGGACACCGATTGAGCGGGGCTCCTACAATGAGCAGTTCTTC. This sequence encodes CAWTPIERGSYNEQFF.

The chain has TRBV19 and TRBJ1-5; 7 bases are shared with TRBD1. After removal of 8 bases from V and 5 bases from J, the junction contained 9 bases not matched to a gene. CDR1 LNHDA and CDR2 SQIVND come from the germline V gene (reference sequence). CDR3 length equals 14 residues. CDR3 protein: CASLPTRGHQPQHF. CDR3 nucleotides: TGTGCCAGTCTTCCAACGAGGGGGCATCAGCCCCAGCATTTT.

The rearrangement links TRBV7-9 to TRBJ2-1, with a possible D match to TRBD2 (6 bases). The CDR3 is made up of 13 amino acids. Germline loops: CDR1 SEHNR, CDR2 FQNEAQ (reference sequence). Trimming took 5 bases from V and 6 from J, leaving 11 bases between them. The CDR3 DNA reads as TGTGCCAGCAGCAACGTGGGGGGCAATGAGCAGTTCTTC. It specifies CASSNVGGNEQFF.

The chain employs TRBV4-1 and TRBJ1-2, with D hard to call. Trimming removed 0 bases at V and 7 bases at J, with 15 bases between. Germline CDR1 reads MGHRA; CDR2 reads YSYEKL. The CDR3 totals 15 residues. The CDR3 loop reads CASSQDPGFDSGYTF. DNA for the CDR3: TGCGCCAGCAGCCAAGACCCGGGATTCGACTCTGGCTACACCTTC.

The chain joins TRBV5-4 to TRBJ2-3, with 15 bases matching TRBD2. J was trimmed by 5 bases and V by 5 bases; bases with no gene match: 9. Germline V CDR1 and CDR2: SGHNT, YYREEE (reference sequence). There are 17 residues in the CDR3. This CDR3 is CASSSGLAGGKLDTQYF. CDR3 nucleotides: TGTGCCAGCAGTTCCGGACTAGCGGGGGGGAAATTAGATACGCAGTATTTT.

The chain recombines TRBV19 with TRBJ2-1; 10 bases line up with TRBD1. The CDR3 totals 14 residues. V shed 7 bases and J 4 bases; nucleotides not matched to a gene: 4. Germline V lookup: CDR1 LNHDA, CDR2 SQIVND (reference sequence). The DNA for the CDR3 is TGTGCCAGTAACCCGGGACAGGGGTACAATGAGCAGTTCTTC. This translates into CASNPGQGYNEQFF.

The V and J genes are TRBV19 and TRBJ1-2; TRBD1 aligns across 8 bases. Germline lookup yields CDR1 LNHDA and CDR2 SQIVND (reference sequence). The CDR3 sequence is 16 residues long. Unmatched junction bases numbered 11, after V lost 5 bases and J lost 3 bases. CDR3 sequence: CASSHSGTGGDYGYTF. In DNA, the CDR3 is TGTGCCAGTAGTCATTCCGGGACAGGAGGGGACTATGGCTACACCTTC.

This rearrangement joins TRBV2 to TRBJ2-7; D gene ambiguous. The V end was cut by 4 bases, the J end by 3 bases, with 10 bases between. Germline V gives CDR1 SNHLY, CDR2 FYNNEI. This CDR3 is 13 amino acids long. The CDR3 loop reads CASSAEIGYEQYF. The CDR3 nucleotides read TGTGCCAGCAGTGCTGAGATTGGCTACGAGCAGTACTTC.

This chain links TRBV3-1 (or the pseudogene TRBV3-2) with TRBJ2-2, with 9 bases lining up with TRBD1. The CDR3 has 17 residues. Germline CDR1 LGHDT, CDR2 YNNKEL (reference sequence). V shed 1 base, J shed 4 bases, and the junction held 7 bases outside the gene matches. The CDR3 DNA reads TGTGCCAGCAGCCAAGCCCGGGACAGGGTAGTCACCGGGGAGCTGTTTTTT. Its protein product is CASSQARDRVVTGELFF.

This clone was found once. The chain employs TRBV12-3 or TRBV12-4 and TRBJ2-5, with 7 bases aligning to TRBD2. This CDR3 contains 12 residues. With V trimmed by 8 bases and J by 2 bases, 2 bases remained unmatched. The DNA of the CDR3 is TGTGCCAGCGGCGGGAGACAAGAGACCCAGTACTTC. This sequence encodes CASGGRQETQYF.

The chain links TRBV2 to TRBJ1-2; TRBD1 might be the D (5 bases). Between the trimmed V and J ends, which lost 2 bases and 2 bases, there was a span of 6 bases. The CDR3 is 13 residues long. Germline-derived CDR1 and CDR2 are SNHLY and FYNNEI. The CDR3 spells CASSEYRNYGYTF. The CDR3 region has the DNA TGTGCCAGCAGTGAATACAGGAACTATGGCTACACCTTC.

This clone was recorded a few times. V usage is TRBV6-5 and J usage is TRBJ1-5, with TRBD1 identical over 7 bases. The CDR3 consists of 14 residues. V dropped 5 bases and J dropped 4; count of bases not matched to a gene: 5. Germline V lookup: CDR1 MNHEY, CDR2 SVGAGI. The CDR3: CASSTDRLNQPQHF. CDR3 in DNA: TGTGCCAGCAGTACGGACAGGTTGAATCAGCCCCAGCATTTT.

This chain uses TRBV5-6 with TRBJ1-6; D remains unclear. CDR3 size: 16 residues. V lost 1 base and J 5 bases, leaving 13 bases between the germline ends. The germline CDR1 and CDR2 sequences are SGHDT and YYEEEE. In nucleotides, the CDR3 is TGTGCCAGCAGCTTGAGATTTATGGGAGATAATTCACCCCTCCACTTT. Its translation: CASSLRFMGDNSPLHF.

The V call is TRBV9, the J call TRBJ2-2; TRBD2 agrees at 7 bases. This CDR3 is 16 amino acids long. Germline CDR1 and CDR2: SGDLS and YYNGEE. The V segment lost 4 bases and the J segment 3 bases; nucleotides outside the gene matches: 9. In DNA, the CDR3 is TGTGCCAGCAGCCCCCAACTAGCGCGTCACACCGGGGAGCTGTTTTTT. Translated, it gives CASSPQLARHTGELFF.

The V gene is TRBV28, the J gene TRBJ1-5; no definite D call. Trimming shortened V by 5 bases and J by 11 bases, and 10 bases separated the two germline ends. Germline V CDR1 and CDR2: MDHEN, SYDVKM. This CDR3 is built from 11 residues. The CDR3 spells CASSAFRTQHF. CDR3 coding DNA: TGTGCCAGCAGTGCGTTTAGAACCCAGCATTTT.

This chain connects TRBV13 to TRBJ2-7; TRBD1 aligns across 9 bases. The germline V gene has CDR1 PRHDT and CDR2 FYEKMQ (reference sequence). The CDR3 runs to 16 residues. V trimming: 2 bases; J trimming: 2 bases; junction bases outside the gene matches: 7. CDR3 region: CASSLTDGQGTYEQYV. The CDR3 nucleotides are TGTGCCAGCAGCTTAACTGACGGACAGGGGACCTACGAGCAGTACGTC.

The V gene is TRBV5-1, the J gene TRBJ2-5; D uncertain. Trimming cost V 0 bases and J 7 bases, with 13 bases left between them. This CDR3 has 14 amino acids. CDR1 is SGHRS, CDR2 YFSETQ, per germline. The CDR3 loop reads CASSLELRYRTQYF. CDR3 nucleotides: TGCGCCAGCAGCTTGGAATTACGGTATAGGACCCAGTACTTC.

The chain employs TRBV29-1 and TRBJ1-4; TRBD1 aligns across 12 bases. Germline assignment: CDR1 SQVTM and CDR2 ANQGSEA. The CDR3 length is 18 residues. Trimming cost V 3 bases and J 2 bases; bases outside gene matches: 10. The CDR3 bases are TGCAGCGTTGATGCCGGGACAGGGGGCTTTGGTACTAATGAAAAACTGTTTTTT. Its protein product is CSVDAGTGGFGTNEKLFF.